Following are 30 T cell receptor beta chains from one sample sequenced in a study of PD-1 blockade in classical Hodgkin lymphoma. Brentuximab vedotin exposure varied, and every patient relapsed after autologous stem cell transplantation. Libraries were prepared by immunoSEQ multiplex PCR; TCRdb keeps only in-frame clonotypes and omits some of them. Of tens of thousands of clones in the sample, around 80% were seen once. This material consisted of peripheral blood mononuclear cells (PBMCs), taken before the second cycle of nivolumab. Every receptor here comes from a human donor with classical Hodgkin lymphoma.

The chain combines TRBV7-3 with TRBJ2-3; D gene ambiguous. Germline assignment: CDR1 SGHTA and CDR2 FQGTGA. The CDR3 spans 14 residues. The V end was cut by 3 bases, the J end by 3 bases, with 10 bases between. The CDR3 DNA reads TGTGCCAGCAGCTTTCGACTCGATACAGATACGCAGTATTTT. Residues: CASSFRLDTDTQYF.

This chain joins TRBV5-1 and TRBJ2-2; D is ambiguous. The V end lost 5 bases, the J end lost 0 bases, and 11 bases lay between the germline ends. The CDR3 is 15 residues long. Germline CDR1 SGHRS, CDR2 YFSETQ. The CDR3 nucleotides read TGCGCCAGCAGTCTGAGGACGACGAACACCGGGGAGCTGTTTTTT. This gives the protein CASSLRTTNTGELFF.

The rearrangement joins TRBV7-9 to TRBJ1-1, with a possible D match to TRBD1 (6 bases). This CDR3 has 12 residues. V dropped 3 bases and J dropped 6 bases, with 8 bases sitting between them. CDR1 is SEHNR and CDR2 is FQNEAQ in the germline V gene (reference sequence). The CDR3 region is CASSFGQSEAFF. CDR3 sequence (DNA): TGTGCCAGCAGCTTTGGACAGTCTGAAGCTTTCTTT.

The rearrangement joins TRBV5-6 to TRBJ1-5; D unclear. Trimming took off 0 bases at V and 3 bases at J, with 7 bases between the two ends. This CDR3 is 14 amino acids long. The V gene's germline CDR1 is SGHDT and CDR2 YYEEEE. The CDR3, as DNA: TGTGCCAGCAGCTTGGCGGGTCCCAATCAGCCCCAGCATTTT. Its translation is CASSLAGPNQPQHF.

The gene calls are TRBV11-1 and TRBJ1-6; D gene uncertain. Germline lookup yields CDR1 SGHAT and CDR2 FQDESV (reference sequence). This CDR3 is 14 amino acids long. Trimming left V 3 bases short and J 7 bases short, with 10 bases between. In nucleotides, the CDR3 is TGTGCCAGCAGCTTCGGCAGACTAAATTCACCCCTCCACTTT. Protein product: CASSFGRLNSPLHF.

V gene TRBV23-1 combines with J gene TRBJ1-2, with a tentative D call TRBD1 (6 bases). TRBV23-1 is filed as an ORF, its function uncertain. V was cut by 4 bases and J by 4 bases, with 10 bases left in between. The CDR3 spans 13 residues. CDR3: CASSREGGYGYTF. DNA of the CDR3: TGCGCCAGCAGTCGTGAGGGGGGCTATGGCTACACCTTC.

The rearrangement joins TRBV19 to TRBJ2-3, with 8 positions matching TRBD2. Germline values: CDR1 LNHDA, CDR2 SQIVND (reference sequence). The ends lost 4 bases at V and 3 bases at J; junction bases unmatched: 6. This CDR3 comprises 15 residues. The chain's CDR3 is CASSTHRGGTDTQYF. The CDR3 DNA follows: TGTGCCAGTAGTACCCACCGGGGGGGTACAGATACGCAGTATTTT.

This clone was seen more than once but under ten times. The rearrangement joins TRBV5-5 to TRBJ2-7; 8 nucleotides align to TRBD1. The J segment lost 1 base and the V segment lost 4 bases, leaving 4 bases of the junction unmatched. The CDR3 totals 14 residues. Germline lookup yields CDR1 SGHKS and CDR2 YYEKEE (reference sequence). The CDR3 region has the DNA TGTGCCAGCAGCCCTGGACAGGGTTCCTACGAGCAGTACTTC. It translates to CASSPGQGSYEQYF.

The chain links TRBV15 to TRBJ1-2; D may be TRBD1 (5 bases). Germline loops: CDR1 LNHNV, CDR2 YYDKDF (reference sequence). The CDR3 loop spans 13 amino acids. Trimming cost V 4 bases and J 8 bases, with 14 bases left between them. DNA for the CDR3: TGTGCCACCAGCACCAGGGTGGGGCAGGGCTACACCTTC. Protein product: CATSTRVGQGYTF.

V usage is TRBV2 and J usage is TRBJ2-1, with D tentatively TRBD1 or TRBD2 (5 bases each). V was shortened by 2 bases and J by 6 bases, with 14 bases between the two germline ends. The CDR3 is 15 amino acids. Germline-derived CDR1 and CDR2 are SNHLY and FYNNEI. In DNA, the CDR3 is TGTGCCAGCAGTGAATTCTTATGGGGGTTCAATGAGCAGTTCTTC. Protein product: CASSEFLWGFNEQFF.

This chain uses TRBV15 with TRBJ1-2, with a tentative D call TRBD1 (5 bases). This CDR3 region has 17 residues. CDR1 and CDR2 from the germline V gene are LNHNV and YYDKDF (reference sequence). V shed 1 base and J shed 2 bases, with 17 bases lying between them. CDR3 sequence: CATSRVSWPRGNYGYTF. The CDR3, as DNA: TGTGCCACCAGCAGAGTGTCGTGGCCGCGGGGGAACTATGGCTACACCTTC. The full variable domain, with the rest looked up from reference TRBV15 and TRBJ1-2, is DAMVIQNPRYQVTQFGKPVTLSCSQTLNHNVMYWYQQKSSQAPKLLFHYYDKDFNNEADTPDNFQSRRPNTSFCFLDIRSPGLGDTAMYLCATSRVSWPRGNYGYTFGSGTRLTVV.

The chain uses TRBV5-8 and TRBJ1-2, with 8 bases identical to TRBD1. CDR1 is SGHTS and CDR2 is YDEGEE in the germline V gene. V shed 4 bases, J shed 2 bases, and the junction held 7 bases outside the gene matches. The CDR3 sequence is 15 residues long. The CDR3: CASSPRPGGNYGYTF. The CDR3 DNA reads as TGTGCCAGCAGCCCTAGACCAGGGGGCAACTATGGCTACACCTTC. The complete variable domain, with remaining parts taken from reference TRBV5-8 and TRBJ1-2, reads EAGVTQSPTHLIKTRGQQATLRCSPISGHTSVYWYQQALGLGLQFLLWYDEGEERNRGNFPPRFSGRQFPNYSSELNVNALELEDSALYLCASSPRPGGNYGYTFGSGTRLTVV.

This clone was seen a single time. V and J are TRBV2 and TRBJ2-1; tentative D call: TRBD2 (6 bases). Per germline, CDR1 SNHLY and CDR2 FYNNEI. The V end was cut by 4 bases, the J end by 7 bases, with 14 bases between. The length of the CDR3 is 14 residues. CDR3: CASSAGTAGNEQFF. CDR3 DNA sequence: TGTGCCAGCAGTGCTGGAACCGCGGGGAATGAGCAGTTCTTC. Full variable domain (rest looked up from reference TRBV2 and TRBJ2-1): EPEVTQTPSHQVTQMGQEVILRCVPISNHLYFYWYRQILGQKVEFLVSFYNNEISEKSEIFDDQFSVERPDGSNFTLKIRSTKLEDSAMYFCASSAGTAGNEQFFGPGTRLTVL.

The chain is built from TRBV10-3 and TRBJ1-1; D is ambiguous. The CDR3 contains 14 residues. Trimming pared 0 bases from V and 2 bases from J, leaving 7 bases between. CDR1 ENHRY and CDR2 SYGVKD come from the germline V gene. The CDR3 DNA is TGTGCCATCAGTGAGTCGGGGTCCAACACTGAAGCTTTCTTT. This sequence encodes CAISESGSNTEAFF.

The chain recombines TRBV10-3 with TRBJ1-2; 11 positions match TRBD1. CDR3 length: 16 amino acids. Germline V gene data show CDR1 as ENHRY and CDR2 as SYGVKD. With 0 bases clipped from V and 5 bases from J, the junction kept 5 bases outside the gene matches. The CDR3 spells CAISESRGQGVYGYTF. Here the CDR3 DNA reads TGTGCCATCAGTGAGTCTAGGGGACAGGGGGTTTATGGCTACACCTTC.

The V gene is TRBV7-2, the J gene TRBJ2-5; possibly TRBD2 for D (6 bases). Germline CDR1 and CDR2: SGHTA and FQGNSA. This CDR3 region has 16 residues. Trimming removed 5 bases from V and 3 bases from J, with 19 bases in between. CDR3 sequence reads: CASSTQSGEWEETQYF. The CDR3, as DNA: TGTGCCAGCAGCACGCAGTCGGGGGAGTGGGAAGAGACCCAGTACTTC. The full variable domain, its missing parts supplied by reference TRBV7-2 and TRBJ2-5, is GAGVSQSPSNKVTEKGKDVELRCDPISGHTALYWYRQSLGQGLEFLIYFQGNSAPDKSGLPSDRFSAERTGGSVSTLTIQRTQQEDSAVYLCASSTQSGEWEETQYFGPGTRLLVL.

The chain links TRBV7-7 to TRBJ2-5, with a weak D call TRBD2 (6 bases). The CDR3 runs 14 residues. The V gene lost 3 bases and the J gene lost 2 bases, with 10 bases spanning the gap. Per germline, CDR1 SSHAT and CDR2 FNYEAQ (reference sequence). DNA for the CDR3: TGTGCCAGCAGCTTTTCAGGACTACAAGAGACCCAGTACTTC. Amino acids: CASSFSGLQETQYF.

The chain recombines TRBV7-2 with TRBJ2-2; no clear D gene. The germline V gene has CDR1 SGHTA and CDR2 FQGNSA. This CDR3 contains 12 residues. Trimming shortened V by 9 bases and J by 5 bases, and 10 bases separated the two germline ends. The CDR3 coding sequence is TGTGCCAGAGACCATTGGACCGGGGAGCTGTTTTTT. It translates to CARDHWTGELFF. The variable domain in full, with the rest retrieved from reference TRBV7-2 and TRBJ2-2, is GAGVSQSPSNKVTEKGKDVELRCDPISGHTALYWYRQSLGQGLEFLIYFQGNSAPDKSGLPSDRFSAERTGGSVSTLTIQRTQQEDSAVYLCARDHWTGELFFGEGSRLTVL.

The rearrangement links TRBV19 to TRBJ1-2; D remains unclear. Per the germline V gene, CDR1 is LNHDA and CDR2 is SQIVND (reference sequence). CDR3 length: 17 residues. Trimming took off 7 bases at V and 4 bases at J, with 25 bases between the two ends. The CDR3 nucleotides are TGTGCCAGTACCGCATGGGCCGACGAAGCAGGTACCTATGGCTACACCTTC. Protein product: CASTAWADEAGTYGYTF. The full variable domain, its missing parts supplied by reference TRBV19 and TRBJ1-2, is DGGITQSPKYLFRKEGQNVTLSCEQNLNHDAMYWYRQDPGQGLRLIYYSQIVNDFQKGDIAEGYSVSREKKESFPLTVTSAQKNPTAFYLCASTAWADEAGTYGYTFGSGTRLTVV.

This chain connects TRBV5-1 to TRBJ1-1, with D uncertain. V was pared by 5 bases and J by 0 bases, with 8 bases between. CDR1 is SGHRS, CDR2 YFSETQ, per germline. This CDR3 region has 13 residues. CDR3 nucleotides: TGCGCCAGCAGGGGGTTGGTGAACACTGAAGCTTTCTTT. It specifies CASRGLVNTEAFF.

The rearrangement uses TRBV4-1 and TRBJ2-5; D remains unclear. Germline V gives CDR1 MGHRA, CDR2 YSYEKL. This CDR3 contains 14 residues. Trimming shortened V by 4 bases and J by 7 bases, and 16 bases separated the two germline ends. CDR3 bases: TGCGCCAGCAGCCCCGAACTGGGTAGGCCGACCCAGTACTTC. This encodes CASSPELGRPTQYF.

The chain recombines TRBV27 with TRBJ1-1; no clear D gene. V lost 4 bases to trimming and J lost 1 base, with 10 bases between them. This CDR3 has 14 amino acids. Germline CDR1 is MNHEY and CDR2 is SMNVEV (reference sequence). The CDR3 sequence is CASSWGYKNTEAFF. The CDR3 nucleotides are TGTGCCAGCAGTTGGGGTTACAAGAACACTGAAGCTTTCTTT.

The chain couples TRBV10-2 to TRBJ1-1; unclear D gene. V was shortened by 6 bases and J by 0 bases, with 5 bases between the two germline ends. This CDR3 is built from 12 residues. Germline CDR1 and CDR2: WSHSY and SAAADI. The CDR3: CASRSMNTEAFF. For the CDR3, the DNA is TGCGCCAGCAGGAGTATGAACACTGAAGCTTTCTTT.

V is TRBV11-2 and J is TRBJ1-4; 8 nucleotides match TRBD1. J gave up 5 bases and V 2 bases, and 13 bases lay outside the gene matches. Germline loops: CDR1 SGHAT, CDR2 FQNNGV. The CDR3 length is 18 residues. CDR3 in DNA: TGTGCCAGCAGCTTAAAGCTCAGGGGGCTAACAAAAAATGAAAAACTGTTTTTT. Protein: CASSLKLRGLTKNEKLFF.

The V and J genes are TRBV15 and TRBJ2-5; D is unclear. The V gene lost 0 bases and the J gene lost 4 bases, with 15 bases spanning the gap. Germline CDR1 LNHNV, CDR2 YYDKDF (reference sequence). The CDR3 is made up of 16 amino acids. In DNA form, the CDR3 reads TGTGCCACCAGCAGAGATTGGTTAGGGTCGGGAGAGACCCAGTACTTC. It is translated as CATSRDWLGSGETQYF.

V gene TRBV2 combines with J gene TRBJ2-7, with D unresolved. The CDR3 is 17 residues long. V was cut by 5 bases and J by 3 bases, with 23 bases left in between. From germline, CDR1 is SNHLY and CDR2 FYNNEI. The CDR3 region has the DNA TGTGCCAGCAGTTTAGCCGAACCCTATGGGCTATTCTACGAGCAGTACTTC. Its protein product is CASSLAEPYGLFYEQYF. Together with reference TRBV2 and TRBJ2-7, the CDR3 gives the full variable domain: EPEVTQTPSHQVTQMGQEVILRCVPISNHLYFYWYRQILGQKVEFLVSFYNNEISEKSEIFDDQFSVERPDGSNFTLKIRSTKLEDSAMYFCASSLAEPYGLFYEQYFGPGTRLTVT.

The genes are TRBV7-9 and TRBJ1-3; D not certain. Germline values: CDR1 SEHNR, CDR2 FQNEAQ (reference sequence). V lost 5 bases, J lost 2 bases, and 10 bases lay in between. This CDR3 spans 14 amino acids. The CDR3 bases are TGTGCCAGCAGCCATTACGTCGCTGGAAACACCATATATTTT. Its translation: CASSHYVAGNTIYF.

This clone was detected a few times. This chain's CDR3 is CASSAGYRDSPLHF. Here the CDR3 DNA reads TGTGCCAGCTCCGCAGGGTATCGGGATTCACCCCTCCACTTT. The V gene is TRBV18, the J gene TRBJ1-6, with D maybe TRBD1 (5 bases). Looked up from germline, CDR1 is KGHSH and CDR2 is LQKENI. V lost 6 bases, J lost 8 bases, and 14 bases lay in between. The CDR3 loop spans 14 amino acids.

The chain carries TRBV6-6 and TRBJ1-3, with a tentative D call TRBD1 (5 bases). V gave up 1 base and J gave up 2 bases, with 12 bases separating them. Germline lookup yields CDR1 MNHNY and CDR2 SVGAGI (reference sequence). The CDR3 loop spans 16 amino acids. CDR3 DNA sequence: TGTGCCAGCAGTTACTGGCCGGGGGGAACTGGAAACACCATATATTTT. Translation: CASSYWPGGTGNTIYF.

The chain employs TRBV5-1 and TRBJ2-3; TRBD1 or TRBD2 may be the D gene (6 bases each). The germline V gene encodes CDR1 SGHRS and CDR2 YFSETQ. V was pared by 4 bases and J by 3 bases, with 12 bases between. The CDR3 is made up of 14 amino acids. The CDR3 DNA follows: TGCGCCAGCAGCCTTACGGGGGCAACAGATACGCAGTATTTT. Residues: CASSLTGATDTQYF.